A selection of T cell receptor beta chains follows, all from one sample in a study of T cell changes during pregnancy in multiple sclerosis. Repertoires were generated with immunoSEQ multiplex PCR, while TCRdb's copy carries only in-frame clones and drops some. In the table there are about 40,000 clones, about 88% of which are singletons. The sample was CD4+ T cells from peripheral blood mononuclear cells, taken in the first trimester of pregnancy. The receptors here all came from a female donor with multiple sclerosis, enrolled in a pregnancy study. The CDR3 runs from the conserved cysteine through the conserved F or W. Fields, in order: J gene, D gene, V gene, clone size, CDR3 protein, CDR3 DNA. A D gene is named only where the DNA matches it firmly. Clone size is not always given. Where it is, it says once, few, many or a class for expanded clones.

TRBJ1-1	TRBD1	TRBV7-9	.	CASSFSQGANEAFF	TGTGCCAGCAGCTTTAGCCAGGGGGCCAATGAAGCTTTCTTT
TRBJ2-5	TRBD2	TRBV7-3	.	CASSSLAGGSETQYF	TGTGCCAGCAGCTCGCTAGCGGGAGGGAGTGAGACCCAGTACTTC
TRBJ1-2	.	TRBV5-4	once	CASASLVPGTYGYTF	TGTGCCAGCGCAAGTCTCGTACCAGGAACCTATGGCTACACCTTC
TRBJ1-1	.	TRBV27	.	CASSLRAGTEAFF	TGTGCCAGCAGTTTACGGGCGGGGACTGAAGCTTTCTTT
TRBJ2-3	TRBD2	TRBV9	once	CASSAGGGRLGLGTDTQYF	TGTGCCAGCAGCGCGGGGGGGGGTAGGCTGGGCTTGGGCACAGATACGCAGTATTTT
TRBJ1-1	.	TRBV28	.	CASSLSGGGGEAFF	TGTGCCAGCAGTTTATCCGGGGGTGGAGGTGAAGCTTTCTTT
TRBJ2-1	TRBD2	TRBV7-2	.	CASSPGLANYNEQFF	TGTGCCAGCAGCCCCGGACTAGCCAACTACAATGAGCAGTTCTTC
TRBJ1-2	TRBD1	TRBV5-1	.	CASSFPGQGRQGYTF	TGCGCCAGCAGCTTTCCGGGACAGGGGAGGCAGGGCTACACCTTC
TRBJ2-3	.	TRBV5-4	once	CASSPVGDSMQYF	TGTGCCAGCAGCCCCGTAGGGGACTCCATGCAGTATTTT
TRBJ2-7	.	TRBV10-3	few	CAISDSLDEQYF	TGTGCCATCAGTGATAGTTTGGACGAGCAGTACTTC
TRBJ1-3	.	TRBV6-1	.	CASSEALGSAGNTIYF	TGTGCCAGCAGTGAAGCGCTTGGAAGCGCTGGAAACACCATATATTTT
TRBJ1-2	.	TRBV5-1	.	CASSLADTGDGYTF	TGCGCCAGCAGCTTGGCGGACACTGGGGATGGCTACACCTTC
TRBJ2-2	TRBD2	TRBV9	.	CASSPILGLAGANTGELFF	TGTGCCAGCAGCCCAATCTTGGGACTAGCGGGAGCGAACACCGGGGAGCTGTTTTTT
TRBJ2-2	TRBD1	TRBV7-9	.	CASSLQSGGQEELFF	TGTGCCAGCAGCTTACAGTCAGGGGGCCAGGAGGAGCTGTTTTTT
TRBJ2-2	.	TRBV29-1	.	CSVRGNTGELFF	TGCAGCGTTCGAGGGAACACCGGGGAGCTGTTTTTT
TRBJ2-1	.	TRBV2	.	CASSWGETAAFYNEQFF	TGTGCCAGCAGTTGGGGGGAAACGGCGGCGTTCTACAATGAGCAGTTCTTC
TRBJ2-3	TRBD1	TRBV7-2	.	CASSLGNRGYTQYF	TGTGCCAGCAGCTTAGGGAACAGGGGTTATACGCAGTATTTT
TRBJ1-4	TRBD1	TRBV19	.	CASSMTGQKEKLFF	TGTGCCAGTAGTATGACGGGACAGAAAGAAAAACTGTTTTTT
TRBJ1-2	.	TRBV6-5	few	CASRSWAYGYTF	TGTGCCAGCAGATCGTGGGCCTATGGCTACACCTTC
TRBJ1-5	.	TRBV19	.	CASSIGARIVGQPQHF	TGTGCCAGTAGTATAGGGGCCAGGATAGTCGGTCAGCCCCAGCATTTT
TRBJ2-2	.	TRBV2	.	CANLKNRGGELFF	TGTGCCAACCTTAAGAACCGAGGCGGGGAGCTGTTTTTT
TRBJ2-3	.	TRBV14	.	CASSHSGTDTQYF	TGTGCCAGCAGCCACAGCGGCACAGATACGCAGTATTTT
TRBJ2-1	TRBD1	TRBV27	.	CASRADRGRTNEQFF	TGTGCCAGCAGGGCGGACAGGGGGCGTACCAATGAGCAGTTCTTC
TRBJ1-1	.	TRBV7-6	.	CASSFNHGNTEAFF	TGTGCCAGCAGCTTTAATCACGGGAACACTGAAGCTTTCTTT
TRBJ1-5	TRBD1	TRBV7-6	.	CASSRGQGGGQPQHF	TGTGCCAGCAGCCGGGGACAGGGTGGGGGTCAGCCCCAGCATTTT
TRBJ2-7	.	TRBV28	once	CASSASGRYSYEQYF	TGTGCCAGCAGTGCCTCAGGGCGATACTCCTACGAGCAGTACTTC
TRBJ2-7	TRBD1	TRBV2	.	CASRRTGGIYEQYF	TGTGCCAGCAGAAGGACAGGGGGTATCTACGAGCAGTACTTC
TRBJ2-5	TRBD1	TRBV6-5	once	CASSRQGRETQYF	TGTGCCAGCAGCCGACAGGGTAGGGAGACCCAGTACTTC
TRBJ1-3	TRBD1	TRBV28	few	CATRTGGVRNTIYF	TGTGCCACCCGAACAGGGGGCGTTCGAAACACCATATATTTT
TRBJ2-3	TRBD2	TRBV5-1	.	CASSFPGTSGPDTQYF	TGCGCCAGCAGCTTCCCCGGGACTAGTGGGCCAGATACGCAGTATTTT
TRBJ1-1	.	TRBV19	.	CASSTQVNTEAFF	TGTGCCAGTAGTACACAGGTAAACACTGAAGCTTTCTTT
TRBJ2-5	TRBD1	TRBV6-6	.	CASSYTGQGQETQYF	TGTGCCAGCAGTTACACTGGACAGGGGCAAGAGACCCAGTACTTC
TRBJ2-4	TRBD2	TRBV7-9	few	CASRAGDLAKNIQYF	TGTGCCAGCAGGGCGGGGGACCTAGCCAAAAACATTCAGTACTTC
TRBJ1-3	TRBD1	TRBV18	.	CASSPPLGTGGNTIYF	TGTGCCAGCTCACCACCGCTCGGGACAGGGGGAAACACCATATATTTT
TRBJ2-5	TRBD1	TRBV11-2	once	CASSPGGGGWETQYF	TGTGCCAGCAGCCCAGGGGGTGGGGGCTGGGAGACCCAGTACTTC
TRBJ2-7	.	TRBV7-2	.	CASSIRRSEQYF	TGTGCCAGCAGCATTAGACGGAGCGAGCAGTACTTC
TRBJ1-2	.	TRBV5-3	.	CARSPAGALGYGYTF	TGTGCCAGAAGCCCCGCGGGGGCTCTAGGGTATGGCTACACCTTC
TRBJ2-1	.	TRBV5-1	.	CASSTKGKKPDNEQFF	TGCGCCAGCAGCACGAAGGGGAAAAAACCTGACAATGAGCAGTTCTTC
TRBJ2-1	TRBD2	TRBV14	once	CASSQLSGAVFDEQFF	TGTGCCAGCAGCCAATTAAGCGGGGCGGTCTTCGATGAGCAGTTCTTC
TRBJ2-4	.	TRBV10-2	.	CASSAGTPKNIQYF	TGCGCCAGCAGTGCCGGGACACCCAAAAACATTCAGTACTTC
TRBJ2-7	.	TRBV4-1	.	CASSQDRSSYEQYF	TGCGCCAGCAGCCAAGACAGAAGCTCCTACGAGCAGTACTTC
TRBJ2-1	TRBD1	TRBV19	.	CASIGQGARNEQFF	TGTGCCAGTATCGGACAGGGGGCAAGGAATGAGCAGTTCTTC
TRBJ1-2	.	TRBV28	.	CASSLGTRTNYGYTF	TGTGCCAGCAGTTTAGGGACACGGACTAACTATGGCTACACCTTC
TRBJ2-3	.	TRBV2	.	CASTSTDTQYF	TGTGCCAGCACTAGCACAGATACGCAGTATTTT
TRBJ1-2	.	TRBV21-1	.	CASSKGGGSDGYTF	TGTGCCAGCAGCAAAGGGGGGGGAAGCGATGGCTACACCTTC
TRBJ2-1	TRBD2	TRBV29-1	.	CSVVSLCLALAGGRSYNEQFF	TGCAGCGTTGTTTCTCTCTGTCTGGCACTAGCGGGAGGTCGCTCCTACAATGAGCAGTTCTTC
TRBJ2-1	TRBD2	TRBV7-2	.	CATSQQREGFEQFF	TGTGCCACCAGTCAACAGCGGGAGGGTTTTGAGCAGTTCTTC
TRBJ1-1	TRBD1	TRBV5-1	.	CASSLLQGMNTEAFF	TGCGCCAGCAGCTTATTACAGGGGATGAACACTGAAGCTTTCTTT
TRBJ2-3	.	TRBV7-2	.	CASSLARPLKTTDTQYF	TGTGCCAGCAGCTTAGCGAGGCCCCTCAAGACCACAGATACGCAGTATTTT
TRBJ2-1	TRBD2	TRBV14	.	CASSQGTRLGQFF	TGTGCCAGCAGCCAAGGGACTAGACTCGGGCAGTTCTTC
TRBJ2-6	TRBD1	TRBV29-1	.	CSAGQGASGANVLTF	TGCAGCGCTGGACAGGGAGCCTCTGGGGCCAACGTCCTGACTTTC
TRBJ1-1	.	TRBV7-9	.	CASSPRSGVNTEAFF	TGTGCCAGCAGCCCTCGGTCAGGCGTGAACACTGAAGCTTTCTTT
TRBJ2-5	.	TRBV10-3	.	CAISAGDGETQYF	TGTGCCATCAGCGCAGGGGACGGCGAGACCCAGTACTTC
TRBJ1-1	.	TRBV19	.	CASIERTEAFF	TGTGCCAGTATAGAGAGGACTGAAGCTTTCTTT
TRBJ2-5	TRBD2	TRBV5-1	.	CASSLELARETQYF	TGCGCCAGCAGCTTGGAACTAGCGAGAGAGACCCAGTACTTC
TRBJ2-4	.	TRBV7-2	.	CASSLAVQALAKNIQYF	TGTGCCAGCAGCTTAGCGGTTCAAGCTCTAGCCAAAAACATTCAGTACTTC